The clone carrying this TCR beta chain was detected a few times. Its antigen remains unidentified. Trimming took 5 bases from V and 0 from J, leaving 11 bases between them. CDR3 length: 16 residues. Per germline, CDR1 SGHTA and CDR2 FQGTGA. The sample comes from a study of post-analysis software for immune sequencing data. Study at large: In terms of disease course, relapsing-remitting, secondary progressive and progressive-relapsing multiple sclerosis were included. Study results and limitations: Multiple sclerosis was associated with a significant reduction in normalized Chao1 diversity relative to controls. Relative to controls, patients had about five TRBV segments at higher frequency, with TRBV5-6, TRBV5-1 and TRBV20-1 among these.

The TCR beta cDNA libraries carried unique molecular identifiers. A single record per CDR3 protein comes from TCRdb applying MiXCR to the PCR reads. The table shows a few hundred thousand distinct CDR3 sequences, with 40% to 55% occurring only once. The gene calls are TRBV7-3 and TRBJ2-6; D is perhaps TRBD2 (6 bases). Input material: blood. The TCR sequence derives from a girl aged 10 to 17 with multiple sclerosis. CDR3 DNA: TGTGCCAGCAGCAAGGAGGGAGCCTCTGGGGCCAACGTCCTGACTTTC. Its protein is CASSKEGASGANVLTF.